This T cell receptor beta chain came from a study of blood T cell repertoires in COVID-19. For the study at large: Both acute and convalescent COVID-19 samples were obtained from the United States, Italy and Spain.

The CDR3 is made up of 15 amino acids. CDR1 LGHNA and CDR2 YSLEER come from the germline V gene. Trimming took 4 bases from V and 5 from J, leaving 17 bases between them. Method: immunoSEQ multiplex PCR; TCRdb's copy keeps in-frame clones and lacks some. The data hold tens of thousands of clones, with around 79% observed a single time. This chain links TRBV4-3 with TRBJ2-5; the D gene is possibly TRBD2 (6 bases). The specimen was peripheral blood. This receptor was taken from a human donor in a cohort sampled during active COVID-19. Written as DNA, the CDR3 is TGCGCCAGCAGCCCTGGGCCCGGAGGGAAGGAGACCCAGTACTTC. It yields the protein CASSPGPGGKETQYF.